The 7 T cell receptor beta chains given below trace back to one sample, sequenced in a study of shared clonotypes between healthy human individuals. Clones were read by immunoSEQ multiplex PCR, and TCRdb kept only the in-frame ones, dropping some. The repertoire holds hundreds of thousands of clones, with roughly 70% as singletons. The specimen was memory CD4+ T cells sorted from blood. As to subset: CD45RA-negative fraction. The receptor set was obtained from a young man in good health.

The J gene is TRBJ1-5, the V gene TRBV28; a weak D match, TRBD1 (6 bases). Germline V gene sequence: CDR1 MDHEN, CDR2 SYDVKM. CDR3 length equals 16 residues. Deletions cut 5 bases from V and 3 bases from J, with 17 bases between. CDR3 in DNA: TGTGCCAGCAGTAATGGGGGGAAGGGGGACAATCAGCCCCAGCATTTT. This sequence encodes CASSNGGKGDNQPQHF. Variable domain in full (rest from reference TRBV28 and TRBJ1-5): DVKVTQSSRYLVKRTGEKVFLECVQDMDHENMFWYRQDPGLGLRLIYFSYDVKMKEKGDIPEGYSVSREKKERFSLILESASTNQTSMYLCASSNGGKGDNQPQHFGDGTRLSIL.

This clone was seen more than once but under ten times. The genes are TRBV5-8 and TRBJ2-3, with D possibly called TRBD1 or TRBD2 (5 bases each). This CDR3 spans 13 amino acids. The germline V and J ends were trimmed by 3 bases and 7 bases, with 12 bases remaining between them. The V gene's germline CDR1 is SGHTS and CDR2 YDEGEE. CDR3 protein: CASSSPRGYTQYF. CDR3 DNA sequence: TGTGCCAGCAGCTCCCCGAGGGGATATACGCAGTATTTT.

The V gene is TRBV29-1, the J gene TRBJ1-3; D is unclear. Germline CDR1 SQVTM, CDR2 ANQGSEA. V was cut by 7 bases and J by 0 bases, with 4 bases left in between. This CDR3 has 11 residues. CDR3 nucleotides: TGCAGCGGTCGCTCTGGAAACACCATATATTTT. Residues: CSGRSGNTIYF.

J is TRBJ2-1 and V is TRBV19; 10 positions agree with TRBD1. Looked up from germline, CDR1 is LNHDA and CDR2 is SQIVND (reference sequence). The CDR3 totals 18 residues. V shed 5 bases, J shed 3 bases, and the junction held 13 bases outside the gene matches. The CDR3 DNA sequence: TGTGCCAGTAGTGCCTCCGGGACAGGGGTCTTAAACTACAATGAGCAGTTCTTC. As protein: CASSASGTGVLNYNEQFF.

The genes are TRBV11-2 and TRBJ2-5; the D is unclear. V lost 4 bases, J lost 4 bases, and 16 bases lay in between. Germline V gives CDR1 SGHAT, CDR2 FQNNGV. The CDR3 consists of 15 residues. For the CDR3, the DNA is TGTGCCAGCAGCTCAACACCGGGTCTTGGAGAGACCCAGTACTTC. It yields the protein CASSSTPGLGETQYF.

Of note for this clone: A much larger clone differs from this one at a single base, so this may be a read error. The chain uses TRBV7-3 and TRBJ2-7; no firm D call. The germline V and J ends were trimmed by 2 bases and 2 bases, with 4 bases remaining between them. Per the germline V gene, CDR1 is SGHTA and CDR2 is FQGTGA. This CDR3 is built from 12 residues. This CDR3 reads CASSLQTYEQYF. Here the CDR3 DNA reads TGTGCCAGCAGCTTACAAACCTACGAGCAGTACTTC.

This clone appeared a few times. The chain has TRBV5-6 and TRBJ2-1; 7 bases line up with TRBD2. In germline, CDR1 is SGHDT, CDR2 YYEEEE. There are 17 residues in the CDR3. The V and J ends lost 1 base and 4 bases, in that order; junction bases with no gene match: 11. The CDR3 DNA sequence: TGTGCCAGCAGCTTGATACTTGTGGTAGCGGGTTACAATGAGCAGTTCTTC. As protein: CASSLILVVAGYNEQFF. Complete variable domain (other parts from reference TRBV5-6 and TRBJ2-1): DAGVTQSPTHLIKTRGQQVTLRCSPKSGHDTVSWYQQALGQGPQFIFQYYEEEERQRGNFPDRFSGHQFPNYSSELNVNALLLGDSALYLCASSLILVVAGYNEQFFGPGTRLTVL.